This TCR beta chain was sequenced in a study of regulatory T cells in long-lasting Graves disease. A remark on this clonotype: It may be a read error: a sequence one base away is much more abundant.

Noted time point: newly diagnosed GD, antithyroid drugs for less than 3 months. PBMC-extracted RNA yielded the TCR library. The TCR beta library used iRepertoire HTBI primers with Arm-PCR amplification of CDR3. TCRdb ran MiXCR on the multiplex PCR reads and lists one entry per CDR3 protein. The data show 620,000 or so distinct CDR3 sequences, about 15% seen once. This sample was also put to use in a study of T cells in Graves' hyperthyroidism and ophthalmopathy. That paper notes: Carried out on the TCR CDR3, a first-round RT-PCR used the HTBI primer set.

The receptor was derived from a woman in her thirties with Graves disease. Here the sequenced sample was peripheral blood mononuclear cells (PBMCs), taken at new diagnosis, from a patient treated with antithyroid drugs.

CDR3 residues: CASLPGPGNEKLFF. The CDR3 nucleotides read TGTGCCAGCCTTCCGGGACCTGGTAATGAAAAACTGTTTTTT. The rearrangement uses TRBV2 and TRBJ1-4, with D possibly TRBD1 on 5 matching bases. The V end lost 8 bases, the J end lost 4 bases, and 14 bases lay between the germline ends. Germline V gene lookup returns CDR1 SNHLY and CDR2 FYNNEI. The CDR3 extends over 14 amino acids.